Below are 32 T cell receptor beta chains sequenced from a single sample in a study of T-cell memory formation after mild COVID-19. TCRdb used MiXCR to reprocess the 5' RACE reads, holding one entry per CDR3 protein. The sample carries around 450,000 distinct CDR3 sequences, 20% to 25% recorded once. The specimen sequenced was PBMCs or a T cell subset sorted from them (not recorded which). Receptors were obtained from an adult woman who had mild COVID-19 (a few samples of this study predate the infection). Cell type and time point are not known.

The rearrangement links TRBV10-3 to TRBJ2-7; 8 bases match TRBD1. CDR1 is ENHRY, CDR2 SYGVKD, per germline. V trimming: 6 bases; J trimming: 1 base; junction bases outside the gene matches: 5. The CDR3 has 14 residues. The CDR3 loop reads CAIRRDRSSYEQYF. DNA for the CDR3: TGTGCCATCAGGCGGGACAGGAGTTCCTACGAGCAGTACTTC.

This clonotype was found a few times. The V call is TRBV12-3 or TRBV12-4, the J call TRBJ2-2; 9 bases line up with TRBD1. The CDR3 runs to 17 residues. After removal of 6 bases from V and 7 bases from J, the junction contained 15 bases not matched to a gene. The CDR3 loop is CASSRGQGSSFGGELFF. The DNA of the CDR3 is TGTGCCAGCAGCCGAGGACAGGGGTCTTCTTTCGGCGGGGAGCTGTTTTTT.

A few counts support this clonotype. The chain carries TRBV5-5 and TRBJ2-7; D is unclear. V dropped 0 bases and J dropped 6 bases, with 19 bases sitting between them. Germline V gene data show CDR1 as SGHKS and CDR2 as YYEKEE (reference sequence). The CDR3 has 16 residues. CDR3 amino acids: CASSLDLLVGFREQYF. The CDR3 coding sequence is TGTGCCAGCAGCTTGGACTTGCTTGTGGGGTTTCGCGAGCAGTACTTC.

Ten or more counts support this clonotype. The CDR3 coding sequence is TGCAGCGTTGAAGATAACACAGGGTTAGCAGCTTTCTTT. Encoded protein: CSVEDNTGLAAFF. The V and J genes are TRBV29-1 and TRBJ1-1, with D possibly TRBD1 on 6 matching bases. CDR3 length: 13 amino acids. Trimming cost V 0 bases and J 10 bases, with 15 bases left between them. Germline V gives CDR1 SQVTM, CDR2 ANQGSEA.

This clonotype was observed a handful of times. The chain joins TRBV24-1 to TRBJ2-1, with no clear D. The CDR3 is 8 residues long. The germline V gene encodes CDR1 KGHDR and CDR2 SFDVKD. V shed 8 bases and J shed 8 bases, with 0 bases lying between them. The CDR3 sequence is CATNEQFF. CDR3 coding DNA: TGTGCCACCAATGAGCAGTTCTTC.

This clonotype was observed many times. V and J are TRBV24-1 and TRBJ1-2; no firm D call. Trimming took off 5 bases at V and 0 bases at J, with 12 bases between the two ends. The CDR3 is 15 residues long. CDR1 is KGHDR and CDR2 is SFDVKD in the germline V gene. As DNA, the CDR3 is TGTGCCACCAGTGGGTTCGGCGGGACTAACTATGGCTACACCTTC. Residues: CATSGFGGTNYGYTF.

This clonotype came up a few times. The chain joins TRBV3-1 to TRBJ1-2; D is ambiguous. Trimming pared 0 bases from V and 4 bases from J, leaving 6 bases between. The CDR3 is 13 amino acids. The germline CDR1 and CDR2 sequences are LGHDT and YNNKEL (reference sequence). The CDR3 region has the DNA TGTGCCAGCAGCCAAGAACAGACCTATGGCTACACCTTC. It translates to CASSQEQTYGYTF.

This clonotype turned up a few times. V and J are TRBV20-1 and TRBJ2-5; 10 bases map to TRBD2. The ends lost 3 bases at V and 1 base at J; junction bases unmatched: 2. This CDR3 is 14 amino acids long. Germline V gives CDR1 DFQATT, CDR2 SNEGSKA (reference sequence). The CDR3 sequence: CSASSSGGQETQYF. As DNA, the CDR3 is TGCAGTGCTAGTTCTAGCGGGGGCCAAGAGACCCAGTACTTC.

The chain couples TRBV4-3 to TRBJ2-1, with TRBD2 matching 12 bases. The CDR3 covers 17 residues. Germline assignment: CDR1 LGHNA and CDR2 YSLEER. The junction had 6 bases not matched to a gene; V was cut back by 1 base and J by 5 bases. CDR3 in DNA: TGCGCCAGCAGCCAAGGGTTCGGACTAGCGGGAAACAATGAGCAGTTCTTC. It codes for CASSQGFGLAGNNEQFF.

V is TRBV19 and J is TRBJ1-5; no clear D. There are 12 residues in the CDR3. V lost 5 bases to trimming and J lost 5 bases, with 7 bases between them. The germline CDR1 and CDR2 sequences are LNHDA and SQIVND (reference sequence). In nucleotides, the CDR3 is TGTGCCAGTAGTTCCGCCTATCAGCCCCAGCATTTT. Its protein product is CASSSAYQPQHF.

In this sample, this clonotype turned up a few times. The chain uses TRBV28 and TRBJ1-1; 7 nucleotides align to TRBD1. Germline V gene sequence: CDR1 MDHEN, CDR2 SYDVKM. With 4 bases clipped from V and 11 bases from J, the junction kept 10 bases outside the gene matches. The CDR3 length is 13 residues. CDR3 sequence: CASSSGQGGHAFF. For the CDR3, the DNA is TGTGCCAGCAGTTCAGGCCAGGGGGGGCACGCTTTCTTT.

This clonotype was counted only a few times. This chain links TRBV3-1 with TRBJ1-1, with no clear D. CDR1 LGHDT and CDR2 YNNKEL come from the germline V gene (reference sequence). Deletions cut 0 bases from V and 10 bases from J, with 9 bases between. This CDR3 is built from 12 residues. In DNA form, the CDR3 reads TGTGCCAGCAGCCAAGATTTCGGACGAGCTTTCTTT. Protein sequence: CASSQDFGRAFF.

In its sample, this clonotype was seen a few times. The rearrangement joins TRBV27 to TRBJ1-5; D uncertain. Trimming shortened V by 3 bases and J by 3 bases, and 3 bases separated the two germline ends. The CDR3 spans 12 residues. From germline, CDR1 is MNHEY and CDR2 SMNVEV (reference sequence). CDR3 amino acids: CASSFYNQPQHF. The CDR3 bases are TGTGCCAGCAGTTTCTACAATCAGCCCCAGCATTTT.

The rearrangement uses TRBV6-5 and TRBJ1-2, with TRBD1 matching over 7 bases. J lost 8 bases, V lost 0 bases, and 9 bases had no gene match. The CDR3 is 15 residues long. CDR1 MNHEY and CDR2 SVGAGI come from the germline V gene. The CDR3 region is CASSYSGRGLEGYTF. The CDR3 DNA reads TGTGCCAGCAGTTACTCAGGCAGGGGGTTGGAAGGCTACACCTTC.

The chain combines TRBV10-3 with TRBJ2-1; TRBD1 aligns across 7 bases. The CDR3 loop spans 16 amino acids. The V segment lost 0 bases and the J segment 4 bases; nucleotides outside the gene matches: 6. The germline V gene has CDR1 ENHRY and CDR2 SYGVKD. CDR3 loop: CAISESGQRFYNEQFF. The CDR3 DNA reads as TGTGCCATCAGTGAGTCGGGACAGAGATTTTACAATGAGCAGTTCTTC.

This clonotype has just a few counts. V is TRBV5-5 and J is TRBJ1-3, with 8 bases fitting TRBD1. V lost 4 bases and J lost 0; bases outside the gene matches: 6. The CDR3 totals 16 residues. Germline values: CDR1 SGHKS, CDR2 YYEKEE (reference sequence). The CDR3 DNA reads TGTGCCAGCAGCCCCGCAGGGGGCCGCTCTGGAAACACCATATATTTT. This encodes CASSPAGGRSGNTIYF. Together with reference TRBV5-5 and TRBJ1-3, the CDR3 gives the full variable domain: DAGVTQSPTHLIKTRGQQVTLRCSPISGHKSVSWYQQVLGQGPQFIFQYYEKEERGRGNFPDRFSARQFPNYSSELNVNALLLGDSALYLCASSPAGGRSGNTIYFGEGSWLTVV.

The sample holds a few counts of this clonotype. The chain has TRBV5-6 and TRBJ1-2; D is perhaps TRBD1 (6 bases). CDR3 length equals 14 residues. CDR1 is SGHDT, CDR2 YYEEEE, per germline. Trimming cost V 2 bases and J 8 bases, with 16 bases left between them. CDR3 nucleotides: TGTGCCAGCAGCTTCATTTTCCAGGGGCGCGGCTACACCTTC. This codes for CASSFIFQGRGYTF.

The CDR3 reads CSARFSWDRGSTEAFF. In DNA, the CDR3 is TGCAGTGCTAGGTTCTCCTGGGACAGGGGGTCCACTGAAGCTTTCTTT. The chain is built from TRBV20-1 and TRBJ1-1; 11 positions match TRBD1. This CDR3 has 16 residues. From germline, CDR1 is DFQATT and CDR2 SNEGSKA (reference sequence). V lost 3 bases and J lost 4; bases outside the gene matches: 10.

The V call is TRBV4-2, the J call TRBJ2-1; D gene unclear. CDR1 is LGHNA, CDR2 YNFKEQ, per germline. The CDR3 is made up of 13 amino acids. Deletions cut 1 base from V and 8 bases from J, with 9 bases between. The CDR3 nucleotides are TGTGCCAGCAGCCAAGTTTCGTACGATGAGCAGTTCTTC. This encodes CASSQVSYDEQFF.

This clonotype turned up a few times. The chain is built from TRBV5-1 and TRBJ2-7, with 7 positions matching TRBD1. The germline CDR1 and CDR2 sequences are SGHRS and YFSETQ. This CDR3 comprises 13 residues. V was clipped by 3 bases and J by 6 bases; unmatched bases: 6. DNA of the CDR3: TGCGCCAGCAGCTGGGACAGTCTGCGCGAGCAGTACTTC. Its translation: CASSWDSLREQYF.

The rearrangement joins TRBV12-3 or TRBV12-4 to TRBJ1-5; possible D gene TRBD1, 5 bases. Trimming took off 3 bases at V and 4 bases at J, with 10 bases between the two ends. The CDR3 has 14 residues. CDR3 in amino acids: CASSFGTTNQPQHF. CDR3 in DNA: TGTGCCAGCAGTTTCGGGACCACGAATCAGCCCCAGCATTTT.

V is TRBV9 and J is TRBJ2-7, with D tentatively TRBD1 (6 bases). From germline, CDR1 is SGDLS and CDR2 YYNGEE. CDR3 length: 15 amino acids. Deletions cut 2 bases from V and 5 bases from J, with 17 bases between. The CDR3 DNA is TGTGCCAGCAGCGTTGTCGGGACACGACACCACGAGCAGTACTTC. Translated, it gives CASSVVGTRHHEQYF.

This clonotype was detected many times. This CDR3 reads CSVVRQGGSYNEQFF. In DNA form, the CDR3 reads TGCAGCGTCGTGAGACAAGGAGGGTCCTACAATGAGCAGTTCTTC. This chain joins TRBV29-1 and TRBJ2-1, with D maybe TRBD2 (6 bases). Germline assignment: CDR1 SQVTM and CDR2 ANQGSEA. The V end was cut by 6 bases, the J end by 1 base, with 16 bases between. CDR3 length: 15 residues.

This chain connects TRBV9 to TRBJ2-6; D gene unclear. Germline-derived CDR1 and CDR2 are SGDLS and YYNGEE. V lost 2 bases, J lost 0 bases, and 6 bases lay in between. The length of the CDR3 is 15 residues. Here the CDR3 reads CASSVRSSGANVLTF. In DNA form, the CDR3 reads TGTGCCAGCAGCGTTAGGAGCTCTGGGGCCAACGTCCTGACTTTC.

The chain carries TRBV7-9 and TRBJ2-5, with D possibly TRBD2 on 6 matching bases. Germline lookup yields CDR1 SEHNR and CDR2 FQNEAQ (reference sequence). The ends were cut back, 1 base at V and 3 bases at J, with 12 bases in the middle. The CDR3 is made up of 15 amino acids. CDR3 in amino acids: CASSLVRDFKETQYF. The CDR3 region has the DNA TGTGCCAGCAGCTTAGTGCGGGACTTCAAAGAGACCCAGTACTTC.

The CDR3 spells CSVQGGAWDIQYF. CDR3 nucleotide sequence: TGCAGCGTTCAGGGGGGGGCCTGGGACATTCAGTACTTC. This sequence joins TRBV29-1 and TRBJ2-4; D possibly uses TRBD1 or TRBD2 (7 bases each). The CDR3 extends over 13 amino acids. Germline CDR1 SQVTM, CDR2 ANQGSEA. The ends were cut back, 5 bases at V and 8 bases at J, with 16 bases in the middle.

The chain has TRBV5-1 and TRBJ1-1; possibly TRBD1 for D (5 bases). CDR3 length: 16 amino acids. CDR1 SGHRS and CDR2 YFSETQ come from the germline V gene. The V gene lost 6 bases and the J gene lost 1 base, with 19 bases spanning the gap. CDR3 region: CASTLMGGAANTEAFF. CDR3 DNA: TGCGCCAGCACCCTGATGGGAGGGGCGGCGAACACTGAAGCTTTCTTT.

This sequence joins TRBV7-9 and TRBJ2-2, with 9 bases fitting TRBD1. The length of the CDR3 is 16 residues. After removal of 5 bases from V and 0 bases from J, the junction contained 4 bases not matched to a gene. Per germline, CDR1 SEHNR and CDR2 FQNEAQ (reference sequence). CDR3 loop: CASSAGDRANTGELFF. Written as DNA, the CDR3 is TGTGCCAGCAGCGCCGGGGACAGGGCGAACACCGGGGAGCTGTTTTTT.

The chain has TRBV4-1 and TRBJ1-5, with no clear D. This CDR3 has 15 amino acids. Trimming stripped 1 base from V and 3 bases from J, with 10 bases between. The germline gives CDR1 MGHRA, CDR2 YSYEKL. This chain's CDR3 is CASSQARTVNQPQHF. For the CDR3, the DNA is TGCGCCAGCAGCCAAGCTCGCACGGTCAATCAGCCCCAGCATTTT.

This clonotype was counted ten times or more. The chain carries TRBV5-1 and TRBJ2-2; no clear D. V lost 1 base and J 8 bases, leaving 12 bases between the germline ends. The germline V gene encodes CDR1 SGHRS and CDR2 YFSETQ. The CDR3 has 14 amino acids. CDR3 protein: CASSLPGFQGELFF. The CDR3 nucleotides read TGCGCCAGCAGCTTGCCCGGGTTTCAGGGGGAGCTGTTTTTT.

This chain joins TRBV11-3 and TRBJ2-1; 16 bases are a match to TRBD2. In germline, CDR1 is SGHNT, CDR2 YENEEA. The CDR3 contains 16 residues. V dropped 6 bases and J dropped 9; count of bases not matched to a gene: 8. CDR3 in DNA: TGTGCCAGCAGTTCGGGACTAGCGGGAGGGCCCACTGAGCAGTTCTTC. Residues: CASSSGLAGGPTEQFF.

The V call is TRBV5-5, the J call TRBJ2-7; D call uncertain. CDR3 size: 14 residues. V was shortened by 0 bases and J by 0 bases, with 7 bases between the two germline ends. The germline gives CDR1 SGHKS, CDR2 YYEKEE (reference sequence). CDR3 protein: CASSLVGYSYEQYF. The CDR3 nucleotides are TGTGCCAGCAGCTTGGTAGGGTACTCCTACGAGCAGTACTTC.